This entry describes one T cell receptor beta chain. This entry is derived from a study of OX40 agonist ivuxolimab in advanced cancers. The CDR3 spans 15 residues. V shed 3 bases and J shed 0 bases, with 8 bases lying between them. Germline V CDR1 and CDR2: LGHNA, YSLEER. Profiling relied on immunoSEQ multiplex PCR, and the TCRdb table lists in-frame clones only, not all of them. The table records 70,000 to 100,000 clones, about 91% of them present only once. The specimen comprised CD4+ or CD8+ T cells sorted from blood, sampled in a trial of the OX40 agonist ivuxolimab. The TCR originated in an adult with an advanced solid tumor such as melanoma, head and neck, liver or kidney cancer. The chain carries TRBV4-3 and TRBJ1-4; no definite D call. In nucleotides, the CDR3 is TGCGCCAGCAGCCAGGACCGGGCAACTAATGAAAAACTGTTTTTT. Amino acids: CASSQDRATNEKLFF.